This TCR beta chain derives from a study of T cells after posttransplantation cyclophosphamide. Cyclophosphamide on days +3 and +4 followed busulfan-fludarabine conditioning and a marrow graft. The ends lost 4 bases at V and 5 bases at J; junction bases unmatched: 5. Per germline, CDR1 SGHTA and CDR2 FQGNSA. CDR3 length: 14 amino acids. Data came from immunoSEQ multiplex PCR; TCRdb stores just in-frame clones and leaves some out. The sample includes about 5,900 clones, 1.5% to 2% of them seen just once. General study results and limits: TRB clonality was highly associated with recipient CMV seropositivity and reactivation. Tissue-infiltrating T cells from skin or gut overlapped little with blood T cells.

On this clone: No antigen is known for it.

This specimen was PBMCs, taken roughly 220 days after a stem cell transplant with posttransplant cyclophosphamide. The receptor's source is a young adult male patient who received an allogeneic stem cell transplant from a related donor, was CMV-positive, and had no GVHD. Some T cells may possibly be graft donor cells. The chain joins TRBV7-2 to TRBJ2-5; 9 bases match TRBD2. The CDR3 DNA sequence: TGTGCCAGCAGCTATCAGACTAGCGGCGAGACCCAGTACTTC. It encodes CASSYQTSGETQYF.